Following are 2 T cell receptor beta chains from one sample sequenced in a study of response to subunit inactivated influenza vaccine. TCRdb fed the RT-PCR reads into MiXCR, producing one record per CDR3 protein. The data contain hundreds of thousands of distinct CDR3 sequences, 14% of them singletons. Sequencing was performed on PBMCs from blood, taken around 15 days before vaccination. The receptors were sampled from a man in his fifties who received an inactivated influenza vaccine.

The gene calls are TRBV20-1 and TRBJ2-1; 9 nucleotides match TRBD2. The CDR3 contains 17 residues. V lost 0 bases, J lost 0 bases, and 6 bases stayed unmatched. Germline V gives CDR1 DFQATT, CDR2 SNEGSKA (reference sequence). This CDR3 reads CSARDPGAGGSYNEQFF. CDR3 DNA: TGCAGTGCTAGAGATCCGGGAGCGGGGGGCTCCTACAATGAGCAGTTCTTC.

V is TRBV7-2 and J is TRBJ1-6, with 9 bases aligning to TRBD1. CDR1 SGHTA and CDR2 FQGNSA come from the germline V gene. V lost 3 bases and J lost 10; bases outside the gene matches: 4. This CDR3 region has 14 residues. The CDR3 DNA sequence: TGTGCCAGCAGCTTCGGACAGGGGAGCTCACCCCTCCACTTT. The encoded protein is CASSFGQGSSPLHF. The full variable domain, with the rest looked up from reference TRBV7-2 and TRBJ1-6, is GAGVSQSPSNKVTEKGKDVELRCDPISGHTALYWYRQSLGQGLEFLIYFQGNSAPDKSGLPSDRFSAERTGGSVSTLTIQRTQQEDSAVYLCASSFGQGSSPLHFGNGTRLTVT.